The 11 T cell receptor beta chains reported below all come from one sample, sequenced in a study of OX40 agonist ivuxolimab in advanced cancers. Clones were sequenced by immunoSEQ multiplex PCR, and TCRdb holds only the in-frame ones, with some missing. The sample consists of tens of thousands of clones, more than 70% of them appearing once. The sequencing here drew on CD4+ or CD8+ T cells sorted from blood, taken in a trial of the OX40 agonist ivuxolimab. These receptors all stem from an adult with an advanced solid tumor such as melanoma, head and neck, liver or kidney cancer.

As to this clone: The identical CDR3 is also encoded by other nucleotide sequences in the sample. The rearrangement joins TRBV2 to TRBJ2-7; no firm D call. The CDR3 extends over 14 amino acids. The V gene's germline CDR1 is SNHLY and CDR2 FYNNEI. V lost 4 bases to trimming and J lost 7 bases, with 17 bases between them. CDR3 in amino acids: CASSAVGVGGEQYF. The CDR3 DNA reads TGTGCCAGCAGTGCCGTTGGGGTGGGTGGGGAGCAGTACTTC.

The rearrangement joins TRBV18 to TRBJ2-1; D is unresolved. CDR3 length equals 13 residues. Germline-derived CDR1 and CDR2 are KGHSH and LQKENI. V lost 0 bases and J lost 10, with 10 bases in between. The CDR3 coding sequence is TGTGCCAGCTCACCACCAGTCGAAGACGAGCAGTTCTTC. Translating it yields CASSPPVEDEQFF.

This clone was seen once. The gene calls are TRBV30 and TRBJ1-5; D ambiguous. The CDR3 contains 13 residues. V was pared by 4 bases and J by 5 bases, with 12 bases between. Germline assignment: CDR1 GTSNPN and CDR2 SVGIG (reference sequence). The CDR3 loop is CAWNRDPYQPQHF. DNA for the CDR3: TGTGCCTGGAATAGGGATCCCTATCAGCCCCAGCATTTT.

Details on this clone: Germline is not matched at one junction end, which may reflect a read error. V gene TRBV9 combines with J gene TRBJ2-7; 7 positions agree with TRBD2. Per the germline V gene, CDR1 is SGDLS and CDR2 is YYNGEE. CDR3 length: 13 amino acids. In DNA, the CDR3 is TGTGCCAGCAGCTCGGAGTGGGGGGGGACGGTCCACTTC. It codes for CASSSEWGGTVHF.

The genes are TRBV6-4 and TRBJ2-3; 7 positions agree with TRBD1. Looked up from germline, CDR1 is MRHNA and CDR2 is SNTAGT. V shed 4 bases, J shed 3 bases, and the junction held 1 base outside the gene matches. The CDR3 sequence is 13 residues long. The CDR3 region is CASSVQGTDTQYF. The DNA of the CDR3 is TGTGCCAGCAGTGTACAGGGGACAGATACGCAGTATTTT.

The rearrangement uses TRBV7-2 and TRBJ2-1; 8 bases match TRBD2. CDR3 length equals 12 residues. V trimming: 5 bases; J trimming: 15 bases; junction bases outside the gene matches: 9. The germline V gene has CDR1 SGHTA and CDR2 FQGNSA. The CDR3 reads CASSDTGTRRFF. Written as DNA, the CDR3 is TGTGCCAGCAGCGATACCGGGACTAGACGGTTCTTC.

The rearrangement links TRBV19 to TRBJ2-1; a possible D gene is TRBD2 (6 bases). The CDR3 is 14 amino acids. Trimming stripped 3 bases from V and 4 bases from J, with 10 bases between. The germline V gene encodes CDR1 LNHDA and CDR2 SQIVND (reference sequence). The CDR3 nucleotides are TGTGCCAGTAGTATGCTGCGGGGTTACAATGAGCAGTTCTTC. This sequence encodes CASSMLRGYNEQFF.

The chain recombines TRBV11-2 with TRBJ1-1; D unclear. Trimming took 4 bases from V and 1 from J, leaving 7 bases between them. The CDR3 contains 13 residues. Germline V gene data show CDR1 as SGHAT and CDR2 as FQNNGV. The CDR3 DNA reads as TGTGCCAGCAGCTCCGGGCCGAACACTGAAGCTTTCTTT. Its protein is CASSSGPNTEAFF.

The gene calls are TRBV5-1 and TRBJ1-5; D gene unclear. The V end was cut by 0 bases, the J end by 5 bases, with 9 bases between. CDR1 is SGHRS, CDR2 YFSETQ, per germline. CDR3 size: 14 residues. The CDR3, as DNA: TGCGCCAGCAGCTTGGCCGGGAGTGATCAGCCCCAGCATTTT. Amino acids: CASSLAGSDQPQHF.

The J gene is TRBJ2-1, the V gene TRBV6-4; D not certain. V was shortened by 4 bases and J by 0 bases, with 10 bases between the two germline ends. Germline assignment: CDR1 MRHNA and CDR2 SNTAGT. The CDR3 loop spans 15 amino acids. The CDR3 protein is CASSVNIGSYNEQFF. CDR3 sequence (DNA): TGTGCCAGCAGTGTCAATATTGGCTCCTACAATGAGCAGTTCTTC.

This clone showed up just once. The chain uses TRBV10-2 and TRBJ2-1; D is ambiguous. Deletions cut 4 bases from V and 2 bases from J, with 15 bases between. The germline gives CDR1 WSHSY, CDR2 SAAADI. CDR3 length equals 16 residues. The CDR3 DNA sequence: TGCGCCAGCAGTGTATCCCCGCGGACGGCCTACAATGAGCAGTTCTTC. Its protein is CASSVSPRTAYNEQFF.